Below, one TCR beta chain is given with its context. The antigen is not known. Having surgery to correct congenital heart defects, healthy Finnish infants acted as the donors. During surgery, about 0.5-1 mL peripheral blood was drawn from four of eight donors. Blood DNA came from all available leukocytes, not a fixed cell number. The data were obtained in a study of human thymus T cells. Study-wide results and caveats: V and J genes seemed to be used with bias in thymic and blood repertoires.

Profiled with immunoSEQ multiplex PCR; TCRdb holds only in-frame clones, not every one. Among more than 45,000 clones listed, 94% were seen once. Trimming cost V 2 bases and J 2 bases, with 9 bases left between them. Germline loops: CDR1 SGDLS, CDR2 YYNGEE. This CDR3 comprises 14 residues. The TCR originated in a boy younger than two with a congenital heart defect but otherwise immunologically healthy. The chain uses TRBV9 and TRBJ2-3; D possibly corresponds to TRBD1 (6 bases). Source material: blood. The CDR3 spells CASSVGHYTDTQYF. DNA of the CDR3: TGTGCCAGCAGCGTGGGACACTACACAGATACGCAGTATTTT.